Here is one T cell receptor (beta chain) with its context. This clonotype occurred many times. Its antigen has not been determined. Base qualities are missing; no much larger clone stands one base away. Stable Graves' hyperthyroidism was defined as no progression to ophthalmopathy during 18 months of follow-up. Hyperthyroidism patients were newly diagnosed, with disease duration under 2 months, and aged 18 to 65 years. Any patient with an uncontrolled infection, another autoimmune disease, pregnancy or lactation was excluded. Diagnoses were based on clinical symptoms, serum thyroxine and TRAb, thyroid ultrasound and orbital computed tomography. PBMCs were separated from approximately 10 ml of fresh peripheral blood using Ficoll-Paque density gradient centrifugation. Trizol reagent was used to extract total RNA, and RNA quality was then checked on an Agilent 2100 Bioanalyzer. These data come from a study of T cells in Graves' hyperthyroidism and ophthalmopathy (dated by TCRdb to 2018 to 2020). Turning to the overall study: Peripheral blood samples were taken at initial diagnosis, before any treatment was given. To identify distinguishing TCR V-J signatures, a discovery cohort of around 98 patients was used, comprising 40 to 45 with Graves' ophthalmopathy and around 60 with stable Graves' hyperthyroidism. An independent validation cohort of under 20 hyperthyroidism patients and approximately 17 patients who later progressed to ophthalmopathy tested prospective prediction of ophthalmopathy. The roughly 94 discovery patients were randomly divided into training and test sets at a 7:3 ratio. Thyroid tissue and blood T-cell repertoires from more than five Graves' hyperthyroidism patients were also compared in the study. Once sampling was done, hyperthyroidism patients were given methimazole at a starting dose of 30 mg daily, whereas ophthalmopathy patients were given high-dose intravenous methylprednisolone. TCR Vbeta CDR3 sequencing of 130 to 150 peripheral blood samples (43 ophthalmopathy, 75 hyperthyroidism and about 17 progressor patients) is reported in the paper.

The TCR beta CDR3 regions were amplified from the RNA transcripts. A first-round RT-PCR of the TCR CDR3 used the HTBI primer set with the Qiagen OneStep RT-PCR kit. The libraries were constructed in a second round of multiplex PCR and then size-selected and purified. Libraries were sequenced paired-end with 100 bp reads on an Illumina HiSeq2000. On the authors' methods: SOAPnuke was used to process the raw data, removing reads that contained adapters or uncalled bases, had a mean Phred below 15, or lacked an exact match to the constant primer or identifier. COPE v1.2.5 was used to merge high-quality paired reads, and clonotypes were defined as unique nucleotide sequences. MiTCR v1.1 was used to align the clonotypes against IMGT TRBV, TRBD and TRBJ reference segments. The analysis was restricted to V-J combinations with a frequency above 0.0001, which together covered roughly 99% of the repertoires. A TCS score was defined as the ratio between F50 (clonal expansion) and ExV (chaos), using BLOSUM62-based TCRdist between CDR3 peptides within each V-J. Welch's t-statistics and random forest reduced 500 to 550 V-J features to 13, which were used in a naive Bayes classifier (R e1071). TCRdb passed the public sequencing reads through fastp at Q25 and MiXCR, retaining productive beta sequences. Rows matching on CDR3 protein sequence are summarized as one entry with the most common DNA and genes. The V and J calls come from TCRdb's annotation, not from the publication. This sample holds roughly 300,000 distinct CDR3 sequences; 21% were observed only once. Together, the top ten hold 50% of the sample.

Overall study results and their limits: Ophthalmopathy was separated from stable hyperthyroidism by a 13 V-J signature model, with approximately 89% sensitivity and 81% to 82% specificity obtained in cross-validation and 80%/75% obtained in testing. During validation, the model predicted progression to ophthalmopathy a median of about 6.3 months ahead of onset, with more than 55% sensitivity and almost 75% specificity. No statistical method was used to fix the sample size in advance, and group allocation was not hidden from the investigators. Most expanded thyroid clonotypes (frequency above 0.001) were also detected in blood, suggesting blood repertoires may reflect thyroid immune responses.

The TCR originated in a woman between 45 and 65 years old with Graves' hyperthyroidism. The sample comprised blood.

The encoded CDR3 is CASSQERTHYNEQFF. The sequenced DNA: TGTGCCAGCAGCCAAGAGCGGACCCACTACAATGAGCAGTTCTTC. The chain employs TRBV3-1 and TRBJ2-1; there is no confident call for the D gene. The CDR3 contains 15 residues, cysteine and phenylalanine counted. Only the CDR3 DNA is retained, 45 bases long and in frame from the first base. The junction carries 9 bases between V and J, which are trimmed by 0 bases and 3 bases respectively. The CDR1 and CDR2 encoded by the germline V gene (reference sequence) are LGHDT and YNNKEL.